This TCR beta chain emerged from a study of T cells in Graves' hyperthyroidism and ophthalmopathy. The study, taken as a whole, reports: Within blood appeared most thyroid clonotypes that had expanded above 0.001.

TCR beta CDR3 region amplification was performed from RNA transcripts. Carried out on the TCR CDR3, a first-round RT-PCR used the HTBI primer set. TCRdb recomputed calls from the multiplex PCR reads with MiXCR, one row per CDR3 protein. This sample yields around 250,000 distinct CDR3 sequences, of which more than 14% are seen a single time; 13% belongs to the top ten. There are many counts of this clonotype. The target antigen is unknown. The patients, who ranged from 18 to 65 in age, presented with newly diagnosed hyperthyroidism lasting under 2 months. On the basis of clinical symptoms, serum thyroxine and TRAb, thyroid ultrasound and orbital computed tomography, diagnoses were made. The clonotype was recovered from a woman between 35 and 50 years old with Graves' hyperthyroidism that later progressed to Graves' ophthalmopathy. Input material: blood.

The CDR3 DNA reads TGTGCCAGCAGTTCGGGGAGAGGGGTCCCCGGGGAGCTGTTTTTT. It translates to CASSSGRGVPGELFF. The V and J genes are TRBV12-3 or TRBV12-4 and TRBJ2-2, with D possibly being TRBD1 or TRBD2 (5 bases each). The CDR3 extends over 15 amino acids. V lost 4 bases to trimming and J lost 6 bases, with 15 bases between them.